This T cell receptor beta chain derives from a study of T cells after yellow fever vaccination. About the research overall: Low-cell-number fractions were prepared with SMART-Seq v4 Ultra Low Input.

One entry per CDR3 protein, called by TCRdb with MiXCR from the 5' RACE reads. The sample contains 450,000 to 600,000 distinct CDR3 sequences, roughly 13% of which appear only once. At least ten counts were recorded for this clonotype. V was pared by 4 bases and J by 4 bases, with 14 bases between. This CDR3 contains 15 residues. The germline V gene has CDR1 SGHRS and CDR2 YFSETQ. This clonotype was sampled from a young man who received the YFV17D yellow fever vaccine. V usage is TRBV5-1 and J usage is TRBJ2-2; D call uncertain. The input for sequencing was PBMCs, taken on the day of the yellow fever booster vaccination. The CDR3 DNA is TGCGCCAGCAGCACCCCGAGTCCAGGCACCGGGGAGCTGTTTTTT. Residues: CASSTPSPGTGELFF.